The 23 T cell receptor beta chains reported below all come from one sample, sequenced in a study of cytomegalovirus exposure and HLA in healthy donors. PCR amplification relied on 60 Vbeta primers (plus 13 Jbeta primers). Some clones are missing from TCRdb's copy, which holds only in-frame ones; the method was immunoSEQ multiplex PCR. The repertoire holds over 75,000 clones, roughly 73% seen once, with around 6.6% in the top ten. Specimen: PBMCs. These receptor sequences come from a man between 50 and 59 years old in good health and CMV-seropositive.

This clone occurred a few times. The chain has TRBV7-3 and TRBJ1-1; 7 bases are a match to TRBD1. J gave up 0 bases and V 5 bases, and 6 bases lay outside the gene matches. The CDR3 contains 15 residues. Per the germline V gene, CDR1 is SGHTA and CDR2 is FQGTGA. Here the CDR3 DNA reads TGTGCCAGCAGCGTGGCAGGGGGGATGAACACTGAAGCTTTCTTT. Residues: CASSVAGGMNTEAFF.

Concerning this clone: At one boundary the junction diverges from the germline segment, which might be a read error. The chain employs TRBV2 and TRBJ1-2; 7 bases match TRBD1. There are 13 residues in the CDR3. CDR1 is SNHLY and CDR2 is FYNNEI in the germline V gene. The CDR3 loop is CASSNDRVDGYPF. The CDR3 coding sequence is TGTGCCAGCAGCAACGACAGGGTCGATGGCTACCCCTTC.

CDR3 DNA: TGTGCCAGCAGCCCGGGGGGGGATCAGCCCCAGCATTTT. Amino acid sequence: CASSPGGDQPQHF. The J gene is TRBJ1-5, the V gene TRBV7-9, with D possibly TRBD1 on 5 matching bases. V lost 5 bases and J 5 bases, leaving 10 bases between the germline ends. Germline-derived CDR1 and CDR2 are SEHNR and FQNEAQ (reference sequence). The CDR3 consists of 13 residues.

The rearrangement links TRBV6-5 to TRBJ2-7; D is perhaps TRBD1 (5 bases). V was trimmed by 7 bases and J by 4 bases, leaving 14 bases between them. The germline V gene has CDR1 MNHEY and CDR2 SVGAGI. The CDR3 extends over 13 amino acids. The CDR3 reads CASNTRGRYEQYF. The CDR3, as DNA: TGTGCCAGCAACACAAGGGGCAGATACGAGCAGTACTTC.

This chain's CDR3 is CASSQTRTGSTDTQYF. In DNA form, the CDR3 reads TGCGCCAGCAGCCAAACCCGGACAGGTAGCACAGATACGCAGTATTTT. The V call is TRBV4-3, the J call TRBJ2-3; 7 nucleotides match TRBD1. CDR1 is LGHNA and CDR2 is YSLEER in the germline V gene. Trimming at V came to 2 bases and at J to 0 bases, leaving 5 bases not matched to a gene. The CDR3 has 16 residues.

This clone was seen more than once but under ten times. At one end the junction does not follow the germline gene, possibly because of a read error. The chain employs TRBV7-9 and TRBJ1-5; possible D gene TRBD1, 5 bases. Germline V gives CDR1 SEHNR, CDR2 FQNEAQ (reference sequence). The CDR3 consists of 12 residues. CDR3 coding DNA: TGTGCCACCAGCCCGGGGGATCAGCCCCAGCATTTT. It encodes CATSPGDQPQHF.

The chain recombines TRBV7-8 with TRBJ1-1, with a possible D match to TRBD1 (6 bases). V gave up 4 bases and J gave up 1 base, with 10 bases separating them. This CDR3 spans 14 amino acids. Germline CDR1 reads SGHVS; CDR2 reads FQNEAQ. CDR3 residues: CASSWGPSNTEAFF. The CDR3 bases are TGTGCCAGCAGCTGGGGGCCTTCGAACACTGAAGCTTTCTTT.

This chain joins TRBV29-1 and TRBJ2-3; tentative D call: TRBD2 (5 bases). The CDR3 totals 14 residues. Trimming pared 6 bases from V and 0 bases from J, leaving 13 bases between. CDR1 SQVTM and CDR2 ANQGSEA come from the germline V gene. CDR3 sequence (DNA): TGCAGCGTCGGGGAAGCAGTTAGCACAGATACGCAGTATTTT. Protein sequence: CSVGEAVSTDTQYF.

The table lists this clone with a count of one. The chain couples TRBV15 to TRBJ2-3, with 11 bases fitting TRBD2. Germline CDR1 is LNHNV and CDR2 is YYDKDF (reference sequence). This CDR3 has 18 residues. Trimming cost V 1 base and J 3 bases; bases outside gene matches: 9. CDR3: CATSRGGLAGGQTDTQYF. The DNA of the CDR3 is TGTGCCACCAGCAGAGGAGGGCTAGCGGGGGGTCAGACAGATACGCAGTATTTT.

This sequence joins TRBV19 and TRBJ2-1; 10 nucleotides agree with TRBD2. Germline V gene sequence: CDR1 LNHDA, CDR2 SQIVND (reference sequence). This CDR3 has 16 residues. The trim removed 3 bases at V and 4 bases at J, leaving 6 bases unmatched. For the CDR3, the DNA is TGTGCCAGTAGTATCCAAGGGACTAGCGTGTACAATGAGCAGTTCTTC. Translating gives CASSIQGTSVYNEQFF.

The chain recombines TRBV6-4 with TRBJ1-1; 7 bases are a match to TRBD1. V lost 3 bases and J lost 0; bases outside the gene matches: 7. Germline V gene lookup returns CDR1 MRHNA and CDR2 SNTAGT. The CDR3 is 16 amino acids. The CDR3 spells CASSEKRDRMNTEAFF. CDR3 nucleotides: TGTGCCAGCAGTGAAAAGAGGGACAGAATGAACACTGAAGCTTTCTTT.

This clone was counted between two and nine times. The chain's CDR3 is CASSETSRGEKLFF. The CDR3 nucleotides are TGTGCCAGCAGTGAAACGTCGAGGGGGGAAAAACTGTTTTTT. This chain connects TRBV2 to TRBJ1-4, with a possible D match to TRBD1 (6 bases). Looked up from germline, CDR1 is SNHLY and CDR2 is FYNNEI. The CDR3 extends over 14 amino acids. V was shortened by 2 bases and J by 8 bases, with 12 bases between the two germline ends. The full variable domain, its missing parts supplied by reference TRBV2 and TRBJ1-4, is EPEVTQTPSHQVTQMGQEVILRCVPISNHLYFYWYRQILGQKVEFLVSFYNNEISEKSEIFDDQFSVERPDGSNFTLKIRSTKLEDSAMYFCASSETSRGEKLFFGSGTQLSVL.

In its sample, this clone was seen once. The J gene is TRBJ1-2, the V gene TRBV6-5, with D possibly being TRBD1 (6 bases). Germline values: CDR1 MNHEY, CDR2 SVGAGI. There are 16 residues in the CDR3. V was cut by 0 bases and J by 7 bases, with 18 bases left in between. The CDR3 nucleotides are TGTGCCAGCAGTTACTCGGTTCAGGGGTCGTCGGGTGGCTACACCTTC. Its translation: CASSYSVQGSSGGYTF.

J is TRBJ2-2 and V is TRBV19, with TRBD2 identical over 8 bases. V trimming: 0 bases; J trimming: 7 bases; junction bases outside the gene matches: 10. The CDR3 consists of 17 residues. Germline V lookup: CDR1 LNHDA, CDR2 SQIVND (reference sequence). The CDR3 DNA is TGTGCCAGTAGTATAGATGTCGGTAGCGGGGCAGTCGGGGAGCTGTTTTTT. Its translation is CASSIDVGSGAVGELFF. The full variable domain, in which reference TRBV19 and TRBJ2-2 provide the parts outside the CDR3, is DGGITQSPKYLFRKEGQNVTLSCEQNLNHDAMYWYRQDPGQGLRLIYYSQIVNDFQKGDIAEGYSVSREKKESFPLTVTSAQKNPTAFYLCASSIDVGSGAVGELFFGEGSRLTVL.

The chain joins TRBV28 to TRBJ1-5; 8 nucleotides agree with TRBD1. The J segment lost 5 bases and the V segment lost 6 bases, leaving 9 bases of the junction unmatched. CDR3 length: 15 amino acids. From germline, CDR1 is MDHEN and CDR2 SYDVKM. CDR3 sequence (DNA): TGTGCCAGCAGGACAGTCAGGGGGCCTTATCAGCCCCAGCATTTT. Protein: CASRTVRGPYQPQHF. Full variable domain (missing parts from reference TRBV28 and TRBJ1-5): DVKVTQSSRYLVKRTGEKVFLECVQDMDHENMFWYRQDPGLGLRLIYFSYDVKMKEKGDIPEGYSVSREKKERFSLILESASTNQTSMYLCASRTVRGPYQPQHFGDGTRLSIL.

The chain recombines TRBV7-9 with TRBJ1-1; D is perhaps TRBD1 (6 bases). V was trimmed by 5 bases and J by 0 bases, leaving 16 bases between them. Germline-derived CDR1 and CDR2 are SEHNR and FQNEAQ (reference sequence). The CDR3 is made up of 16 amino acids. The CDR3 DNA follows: TGTGCCAGCAGCCCCGGCGGGGGCAGGTTGAACACTGAAGCTTTCTTT. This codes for CASSPGGGRLNTEAFF.

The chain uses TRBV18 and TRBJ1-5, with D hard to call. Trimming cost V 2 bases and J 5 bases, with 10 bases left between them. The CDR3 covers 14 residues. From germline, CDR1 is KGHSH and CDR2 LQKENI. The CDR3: CASSPSGIDQPQHF. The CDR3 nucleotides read TGTGCCAGCTCACCATCGGGGATTGATCAGCCCCAGCATTTT.

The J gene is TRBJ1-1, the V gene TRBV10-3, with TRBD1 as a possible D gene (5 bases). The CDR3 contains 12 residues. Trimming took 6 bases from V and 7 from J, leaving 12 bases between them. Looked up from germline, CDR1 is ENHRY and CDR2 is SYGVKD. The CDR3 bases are TGTGCCATCAGCCCAGGGTTGGGTGAAGCTTTCTTT. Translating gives CAISPGLGEAFF.

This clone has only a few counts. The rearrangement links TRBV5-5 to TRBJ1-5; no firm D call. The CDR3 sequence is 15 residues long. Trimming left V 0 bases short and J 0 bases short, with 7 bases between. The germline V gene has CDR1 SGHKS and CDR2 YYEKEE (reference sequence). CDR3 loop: CASSLEFYSNQPQHF. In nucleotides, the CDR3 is TGTGCCAGCAGCTTGGAGTTCTATAGCAATCAGCCCCAGCATTTT.

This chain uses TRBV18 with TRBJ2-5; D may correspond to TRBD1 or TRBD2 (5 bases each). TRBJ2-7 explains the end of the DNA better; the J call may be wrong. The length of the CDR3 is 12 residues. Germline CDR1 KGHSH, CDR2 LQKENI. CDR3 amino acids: CASSPGGYEQYF. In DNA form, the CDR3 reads TGTGCCAGCTCACCAGGGGGCTACGAGCAGTACTTC.

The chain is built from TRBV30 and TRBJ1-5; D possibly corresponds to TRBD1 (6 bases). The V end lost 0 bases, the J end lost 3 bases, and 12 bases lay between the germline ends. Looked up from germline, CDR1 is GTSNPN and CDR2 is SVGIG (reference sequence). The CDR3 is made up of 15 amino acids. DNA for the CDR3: TGTGCCTGGAGTGTACGGACAGCCTTCAATCAGCCCCAGCATTTT. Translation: CAWSVRTAFNQPQHF.

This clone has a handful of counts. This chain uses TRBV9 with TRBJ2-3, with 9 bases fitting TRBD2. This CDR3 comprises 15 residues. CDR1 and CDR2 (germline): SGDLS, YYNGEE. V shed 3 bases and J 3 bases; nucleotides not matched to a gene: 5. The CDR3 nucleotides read TGTGCCAGCAGCGAGCGGGGGGCCGGGACAGATACGCAGTATTTT. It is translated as CASSERGAGTDTQYF.

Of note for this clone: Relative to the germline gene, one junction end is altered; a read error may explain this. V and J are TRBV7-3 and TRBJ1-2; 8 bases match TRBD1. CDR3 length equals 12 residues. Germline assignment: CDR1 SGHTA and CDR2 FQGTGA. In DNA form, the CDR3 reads TGTGCCAGCAGCTCGGGCCAGGGGGCCTACCCCTTC. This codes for CASSSGQGAYPF.